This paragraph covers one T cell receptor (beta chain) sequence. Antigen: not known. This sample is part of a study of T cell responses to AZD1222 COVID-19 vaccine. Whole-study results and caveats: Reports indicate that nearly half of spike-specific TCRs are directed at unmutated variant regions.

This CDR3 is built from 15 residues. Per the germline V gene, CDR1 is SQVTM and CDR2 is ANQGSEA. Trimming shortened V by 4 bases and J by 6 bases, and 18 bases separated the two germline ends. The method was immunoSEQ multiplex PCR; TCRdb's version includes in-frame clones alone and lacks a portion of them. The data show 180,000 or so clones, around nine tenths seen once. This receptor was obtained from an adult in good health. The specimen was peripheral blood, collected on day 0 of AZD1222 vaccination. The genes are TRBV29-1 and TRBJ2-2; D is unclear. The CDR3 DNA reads TGCAGCGTTGGGGATGTCGGAGCCAAGGCCGGGGAGCTGTTTTTT. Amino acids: CSVGDVGAKAGELFF.